The T cell receptor (beta chain) described here comes from a study of T cells in Graves' hyperthyroidism and ophthalmopathy. The CDR3 loop spans 14 amino acids. V gave up 5 bases and J gave up 2 bases, with 12 bases separating them. Per the germline V gene, CDR1 is SGHNT and CDR2 is YENEEA. RNA transcripts served as the template for amplifying TCR beta CDR3 regions. The HTBI set primed first-round TCR CDR3 RT-PCR. TCRdb re-called the multiplex PCR reads through MiXCR, storing one row per CDR3 protein. The sample yields roughly 600,000 distinct CDR3 sequences, approximately 14% seen once. Sequencing was carried out using blood. This chain links TRBV11-3 with TRBJ2-5; D tentatively reads TRBD1 or TRBD2 (5 bases each). This receptor was obtained from a woman between 50 and 59 years old with Graves' ophthalmopathy. CDR3 DNA: TGTGCCAGCAGCCAAGATGGGGGTCAAGAGACCCAGTACTTC. It yields the protein CASSQDGGQETQYF. Full variable domain (missing parts from reference TRBV11-3 and TRBJ2-5): EAGVVQSPRYKIIEKKQPVAFWCNPISGHNTLYWYLQNLGQGPELLIRYENEEAVDDSQLPKDRFSAERLKGVDSTLKIQPAELGDSAVYLCASSQDGGQETQYFGPGTRLLVL.